The 4 T cell receptor beta chains given below trace back to one sample, sequenced in a study of Ad26.COV2.S vaccination and SARS-CoV-2 variants. Sequenced by immunoSEQ multiplex PCR; TCRdb stores in-frame clones only, minus some. Seen here are 400,000 to 500,000 clones, 88% observed once, and the top ten hold 3.5% to 4%. The treatment: 15 to 20 received Ad26.COV2.S at low or high dose, single or two shots; roughly 5 received placebo; per-sample allocation not given. At day 63 after the first vaccine or placebo injection, samples were drawn. Source: peripheral blood, taken in a trial of Ad26.COV2.S vaccine versus placebo. The receptors come from a person aged 18-60 years who received the Ad26.COV2.S COVID-19 vaccine or a placebo.

This rearrangement joins TRBV19 to TRBJ1-5; D remains ambiguous. The germline gives CDR1 LNHDA, CDR2 SQIVND (reference sequence). Trimming took off 6 bases at V and 0 bases at J, with 15 bases between the two ends. This CDR3 spans 16 amino acids. CDR3 in amino acids: CASSPRRSYSNQPQHF. The CDR3 region has the DNA TGTGCCAGTAGCCCCCGACGGAGTTATAGCAATCAGCCCCAGCATTTT.

A few counts support this clone. The CDR3 protein is CASSRTVGNQPQHF. Here the CDR3 DNA reads TGTGCCAGCAGCAGGACGGTAGGCAATCAGCCCCAGCATTTT. The chain is built from TRBV7-6 and TRBJ1-5; unclear D gene. CDR1 is SGHVS and CDR2 is FNYEAQ in the germline V gene. The V end was cut by 5 bases, the J end by 2 bases, with 10 bases between. This CDR3 spans 14 amino acids.

The chain links TRBV28 to TRBJ2-1, with 11 bases aligning to TRBD2. There are 19 residues in the CDR3. CDR1 and CDR2 (germline): MDHEN, SYDVKM. The V and J ends lost 6 bases and 3 bases, in that order; junction bases with no gene match: 16. The CDR3 coding sequence is TGTGCCAGCAGCCTTACTAGCGGGGGAGCCAAACTTTACTACAATGAGCAGTTCTTC. It encodes CASSLTSGGAKLYYNEQFF.

This chain links TRBV7-9 with TRBJ2-1, with a weak D call TRBD2 (5 bases). CDR3 size: 18 residues. V shed 5 bases and J shed 0 bases, with 20 bases lying between them. The germline V gene has CDR1 SEHNR and CDR2 FQNEAQ (reference sequence). CDR3 amino acids: CASSLRTFGPSSYNEQFF. Here the CDR3 DNA reads TGTGCCAGCAGCCTCCGGACTTTTGGGCCCAGCTCCTACAATGAGCAGTTCTTC. Looking up the rest from reference TRBV7-9 and TRBJ2-1 gives the full variable domain: DTGVSQNPRHKITKRGQNVTFRCDPISEHNRLYWYRQTLGQGPEFLTYFQNEAQLEKSRLLSDRFSAERPKGSFSTLEIQRTEQGDSAMYLCASSLRTFGPSSYNEQFFGPGTRLTVL.